A single sample is the source of the 5 T cell receptor beta chains below, sequenced in a study of blood T cell repertoires in COVID-19. Data came from immunoSEQ multiplex PCR; TCRdb stores just in-frame clones and leaves some out. The sample lists 100,000 or so clones, about 90% occurring once. The sample was peripheral blood. Receptor source: a man between 50 and 59 years old with acute or convalescent COVID-19.

In its sample, this clone was seen once. The rearrangement uses TRBV18 and TRBJ1-5, with D tentatively TRBD1 (6 bases). Trimming shortened V by 4 bases and J by 3 bases, and 10 bases separated the two germline ends. The CDR3 is 14 amino acids. The germline gives CDR1 KGHSH, CDR2 LQKENI. The CDR3 coding sequence is TGTGCCAGCTCACTACAGGGTCCCAATCAGCCCCAGCATTTT. Amino acid sequence: CASSLQGPNQPQHF.

The rearrangement links TRBV6-2 or TRBV6-3 to TRBJ2-7; 13 bases map to TRBD2. The V gene end was trimmed by 5 bases and the J gene end by 1 base; junction bases not matched to a gene: 8. This CDR3 comprises 17 residues. CDR1 is MNHEY and CDR2 is SVGEGT in the germline V gene. The CDR3 here is CASSTRTSGGLSYEQYF. DNA for the CDR3: TGTGCCAGCAGTACCCGGACTAGCGGGGGACTTTCCTACGAGCAGTACTTC.

This clone appeared a few times. The rearrangement uses TRBV4-1 and TRBJ2-3; tentative D call: TRBD2 (6 bases). CDR1 and CDR2 from the germline V gene are MGHRA and YSYEKL. V dropped 4 bases and J dropped 5 bases, with 22 bases sitting between them. This CDR3 has 17 amino acids. The CDR3 loop is CASSLRLGGESGDTQYF. The CDR3 DNA sequence: TGCGCCAGCAGCCTCCGACTTGGAGGGGAGTCGGGAGATACGCAGTATTTT.

This clone was counted only a few times. This sequence joins TRBV27 and TRBJ2-7, with a tentative D call TRBD1 (6 bases). CDR3 length: 13 amino acids. Trimming shortened V by 4 bases and J by 7 bases, and 14 bases separated the two germline ends. Germline V lookup: CDR1 MNHEY, CDR2 SMNVEV (reference sequence). The CDR3 here is CASSWTPQGEQYF. Written as DNA, the CDR3 is TGTGCCAGCAGTTGGACACCACAGGGTGAGCAGTACTTC.

The chain employs TRBV9 and TRBJ2-1; 12 bases agree with TRBD2. The CDR3 spans 23 residues. Germline CDR1 reads SGDLS; CDR2 reads YYNGEE. V shed 0 bases, J shed 0 bases, and the junction held 19 bases outside the gene matches. The CDR3 sequence: CASSVELAGGPSATKSSYNEQFF. The CDR3 nucleotides read TGTGCCAGCAGCGTAGAACTAGCGGGGGGACCCTCGGCCACAAAAAGCTCCTACAATGAGCAGTTCTTC.